The 15 T cell receptor beta chains below come from one sample, sequenced in a study of blood T cells in healthy people across ages. Combining a sample-barcoded 5' primer with a J-beta primer mix, a second PCR ran for roughly 7 to 11 cycles. Each CDR3 protein gets one entry after TCRdb re-called the 5' RACE reads with MiXCR. The sample lists 1.4 million or so distinct CDR3 sequences, 35% to 45% occurring once. The sequenced sample consisted of blood. The receptor set was obtained from a woman aged 18-29 years in good health.

The table lists this clonotype with many counts. The rearrangement uses TRBV12-3 or TRBV12-4 and TRBJ2-1, with a possible D match to TRBD1 (5 bases). The V end was cut by 6 bases, the J end by 4 bases, with 13 bases between. This CDR3 is built from 14 residues. The CDR3 nucleotides are TGTGCCAGCAGCCCCTCCCGACAGTACAATGAGCAGTTCTTC. Translation: CASSPSRQYNEQFF.

This clonotype appeared a single time. The rearrangement links TRBV9 to TRBJ1-1; a possible D gene is TRBD1 (6 bases). The CDR3 has 15 amino acids. The germline gives CDR1 SGDLS, CDR2 YYNGEE. The V end was cut by 5 bases, the J end by 3 bases, with 17 bases between. This CDR3 is CASSRTAGEDTEAFF. The CDR3 DNA is TGTGCCAGCAGTAGGACGGCAGGGGAGGACACTGAAGCTTTCTTT. The full variable domain, with the rest looked up from reference TRBV9 and TRBJ1-1, is DSGVTQTPKHLITATGQRVTLRCSPRSGDLSVYWYQQSLDQGLQFLIQYYNGEERAKGNILERFSAQQFPDLHSELNLSSLELGDSALYFCASSRTAGEDTEAFFGQGTRLTVV.

This chain uses TRBV9 with TRBJ2-5, with D perhaps TRBD2 (6 bases). The J call may be mistaken, given a closer DNA end match to TRBJ2-7. Germline-derived CDR1 and CDR2 are SGDLS and YYNGEE. CDR3 size: 13 residues. CDR3 sequence (DNA): TGTGCCAGCAGCGGAGAAGGAGGGACCGAGCAGTACTTC. It encodes CASSGEGGTEQYF.

This clonotype has a handful of counts. J is TRBJ1-1 and V is TRBV4-3; 9 bases map to TRBD1. The germline gives CDR1 LGHNA, CDR2 YSLEER. The J segment lost 4 bases and the V segment lost 4 bases, leaving 7 bases of the junction unmatched. This CDR3 region has 15 residues. The CDR3 reads CASSRHPGQGTEAFF. CDR3 in DNA: TGCGCCAGCAGCCGACATCCGGGACAGGGCACTGAAGCTTTCTTT.

This rearrangement joins TRBV5-1 to TRBJ2-2, with a possible D match to TRBD2 (6 bases). V was shortened by 3 bases and J by 1 base, with 10 bases between the two germline ends. This CDR3 has 15 amino acids. Germline V lookup: CDR1 SGHRS, CDR2 YFSETQ. Here the CDR3 reads CASSSTRRNTGELFF. For the CDR3, the DNA is TGCGCCAGCAGCTCGACTAGACGGAACACCGGGGAGCTGTTTTTT.

The chain has TRBV7-2 and TRBJ2-7; 12 positions agree with TRBD2. J was trimmed by 2 bases and V by 2 bases; bases with no gene match: 4. Germline V CDR1 and CDR2: SGHTA, FQGNSA. This CDR3 region has 16 residues. This chain's CDR3 is CASSLTTSGSTYEQYF. CDR3 coding DNA: TGTGCCAGCAGCTTAACGACTAGCGGGAGCACCTACGAGCAGTACTTC.

This clonotype was recorded a few times. The V gene is TRBV20-1, the J gene TRBJ2-3, with D perhaps TRBD2 (6 bases). V lost 0 bases to trimming and J lost 4 bases, with 8 bases between them. Germline V CDR1 and CDR2: DFQATT, SNEGSKA (reference sequence). CDR3 size: 13 residues. The CDR3 sequence: CSARDRLADTQYF. The CDR3 DNA sequence: TGCAGTGCTAGAGATCGACTAGCAGATACGCAGTATTTT.

The table lists this clonotype with a few counts. The chain carries TRBV12-3 or TRBV12-4 and TRBJ2-1; D is perhaps TRBD1 (6 bases). The V gene lost 5 bases and the J gene lost 6 bases, with 23 bases spanning the gap. The CDR3 contains 17 residues. The CDR3, as DNA: TGTGCCAGCAGTCCTTCACAGGGATACCTAATCGGCAATGAGCAGTTCTTC. This gives the protein CASSPSQGYLIGNEQFF.

This chain connects TRBV7-9 to TRBJ2-1; D is perhaps TRBD1 (5 bases). Judging by the DNA end, TRBJ2-7 fits better; the J call may be wrong. CDR1 is SEHNR, CDR2 FQNEAQ, per germline (reference sequence). The CDR3 spans 13 residues. The CDR3 here is CASSHRVDNEQYF. DNA for the CDR3: TGTGCCAGCAGCCATCGCGTGGACAATGAGCAGTACTTC.

This clonotype was picked up a small number of times. CDR3 in DNA: TGCAGTGCGGGGGTCTTCCAAGAGACCCAGTACTTC. Its translation: CSAGVFQETQYF. V gene TRBV20-1 combines with J gene TRBJ2-5, with D tentatively TRBD1 or TRBD2 (5 bases each). Between the trimmed V and J ends, which lost 6 bases and 1 base, there was a span of 9 bases. Germline V lookup: CDR1 DFQATT, CDR2 SNEGSKA (reference sequence). The CDR3 extends over 12 amino acids.

Only a few counts were recorded for this clonotype. The chain joins TRBV5-1 to TRBJ2-1, with 9 bases matching TRBD1. Germline V gene lookup returns CDR1 SGHRS and CDR2 YFSETQ. V lost 2 bases and J lost 8; bases outside the gene matches: 11. The CDR3 has 16 residues. The CDR3 spells CASSFEARDRVHEQFF. CDR3 DNA sequence: TGCGCCAGCAGCTTTGAGGCCCGGGACAGGGTCCATGAGCAGTTCTTC.

V usage is TRBV4-3 and J usage is TRBJ1-5; D gene unclear. Per the germline V gene, CDR1 is LGHNA and CDR2 is YSLEER. Deletions cut 4 bases from V and 4 bases from J, with 8 bases between. The CDR3 covers 13 residues. The CDR3 bases are TGCGCCAGCAGCCCTGTTCAGAATCAGCCCCAGCATTTT. It yields the protein CASSPVQNQPQHF.

The genes are TRBV5-1 and TRBJ2-3; D remains unclear. Germline lookup yields CDR1 SGHRS and CDR2 YFSETQ. There are 15 residues in the CDR3. The V end was cut by 3 bases, the J end by 2 bases, with 13 bases between. DNA for the CDR3: TGCGCCAGCAGCTCGCTCCTAGTGCCCACAGATACGCAGTATTTT. This encodes CASSSLLVPTDTQYF. Drawing the rest from reference TRBV5-1 and TRBJ2-3, the complete variable domain is KAGVTQTPRYLIKTRGQQVTLSCSPISGHRSVSWYQQTPGQGLQFLFEYFSETQRNKGNFPGRFSGRQFSNSRSEMNVSTLELGDSALYLCASSSLLVPTDTQYFGPGTRLTVL.

The chain links TRBV12-3 or TRBV12-4 to TRBJ2-6; D might be TRBD2 (6 bases). CDR3 length equals 17 residues. V was pared by 3 bases and J by 2 bases, with 14 bases between. CDR3 residues: CASSFGSQDAGANVLTF. As DNA, the CDR3 is TGTGCCAGCAGTTTCGGGAGCCAGGACGCTGGGGCCAACGTCCTGACTTTC.

The sample holds a few counts of this clonotype. The chain carries TRBV7-9 and TRBJ2-7, with 7 bases that match TRBD1. CDR3 length equals 16 residues. The junction had 11 bases not matched to a gene; V was cut back by 5 bases and J by 1 base. Germline-derived CDR1 and CDR2 are SEHNR and FQNEAQ (reference sequence). CDR3: CASSTYRGEGSYEQYF. CDR3 bases: TGTGCCAGCAGCACCTACAGGGGTGAGGGGTCCTACGAGCAGTACTTC.